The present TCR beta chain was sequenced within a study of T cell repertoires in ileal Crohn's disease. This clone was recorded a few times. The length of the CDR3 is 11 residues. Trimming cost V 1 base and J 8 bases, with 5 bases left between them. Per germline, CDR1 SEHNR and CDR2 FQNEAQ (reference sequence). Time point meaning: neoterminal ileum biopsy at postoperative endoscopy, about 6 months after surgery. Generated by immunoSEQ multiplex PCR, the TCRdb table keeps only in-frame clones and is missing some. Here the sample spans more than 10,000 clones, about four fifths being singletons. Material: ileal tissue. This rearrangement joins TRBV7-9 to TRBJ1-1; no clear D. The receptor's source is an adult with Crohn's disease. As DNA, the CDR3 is TGTGCCAGCAGCTTAGGACAAGAAGCTTTCTTT. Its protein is CASSLGQEAFF.